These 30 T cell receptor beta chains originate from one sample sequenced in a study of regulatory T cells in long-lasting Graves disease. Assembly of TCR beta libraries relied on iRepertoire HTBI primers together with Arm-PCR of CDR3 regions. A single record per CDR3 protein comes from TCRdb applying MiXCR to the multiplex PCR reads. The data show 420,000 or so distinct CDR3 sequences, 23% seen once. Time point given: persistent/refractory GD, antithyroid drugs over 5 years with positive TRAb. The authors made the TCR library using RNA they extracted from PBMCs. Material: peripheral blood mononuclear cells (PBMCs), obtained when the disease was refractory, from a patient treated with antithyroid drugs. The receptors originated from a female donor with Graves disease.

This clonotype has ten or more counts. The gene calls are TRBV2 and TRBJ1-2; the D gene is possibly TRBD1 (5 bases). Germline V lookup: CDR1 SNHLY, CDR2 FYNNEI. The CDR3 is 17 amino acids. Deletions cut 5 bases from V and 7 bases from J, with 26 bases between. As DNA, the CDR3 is TGTGCCAGCAGTAGAGAGACTTGGACATTAGCCTCTGCTGGCTACACCTTC. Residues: CASSRETWTLASAGYTF.

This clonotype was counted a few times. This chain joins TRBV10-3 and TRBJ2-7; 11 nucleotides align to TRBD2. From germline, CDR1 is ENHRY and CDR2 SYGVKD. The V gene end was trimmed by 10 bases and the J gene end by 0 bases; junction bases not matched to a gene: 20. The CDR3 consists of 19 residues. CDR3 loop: CASWDRQPTSGSPSYEQYF. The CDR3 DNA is TGTGCCAGCTGGGACAGACAACCAACTAGCGGGAGTCCCTCCTACGAGCAGTACTTC.

The CDR3 DNA reads TGTGCCAGCAGTGAAGAGACCCGGCACACTGAAGCTTTCTTT. This codes for CASSEETRHTEAFF. The V gene is TRBV25-1, the J gene TRBJ1-1; D not resolved. The CDR3 covers 14 residues. Trimming removed 2 bases at V and 3 bases at J, with 10 bases between. Germline V gene sequence: CDR1 MGHDK, CDR2 SYGVNS.

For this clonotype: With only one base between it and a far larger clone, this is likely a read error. CDR3 sequence (DNA): TGTGCCAGCAGCTTCCTTGACAGTGTGTCCTACGAGCAGTACTTC. Translation gives CASSFLDSVSYEQYF. This chain uses TRBV11-2 with TRBJ2-7; the D gene is possibly TRBD1 (5 bases). The CDR3 runs 15 residues. Looked up from germline, CDR1 is SGHAT and CDR2 is FQNNGV. Trimming took 3 bases from V and 1 from J, leaving 13 bases between them.

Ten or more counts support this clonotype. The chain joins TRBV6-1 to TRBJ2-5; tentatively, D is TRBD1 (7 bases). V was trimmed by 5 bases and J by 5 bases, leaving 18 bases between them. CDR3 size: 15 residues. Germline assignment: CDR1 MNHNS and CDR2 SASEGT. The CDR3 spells CASSIWDSGRETQYF. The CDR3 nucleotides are TGTGCCAGCAGTATATGGGACAGCGGGCGGGAGACCCAGTACTTC.

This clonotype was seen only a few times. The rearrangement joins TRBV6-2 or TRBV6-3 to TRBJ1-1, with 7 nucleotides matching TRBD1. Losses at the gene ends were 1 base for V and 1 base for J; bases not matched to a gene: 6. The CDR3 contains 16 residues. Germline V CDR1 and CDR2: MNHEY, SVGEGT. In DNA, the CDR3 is TGTGCCAGCAGTTACTTGACAGGGTGGGGGAACACTGAAGCTTTCTTT. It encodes CASSYLTGWGNTEAFF.

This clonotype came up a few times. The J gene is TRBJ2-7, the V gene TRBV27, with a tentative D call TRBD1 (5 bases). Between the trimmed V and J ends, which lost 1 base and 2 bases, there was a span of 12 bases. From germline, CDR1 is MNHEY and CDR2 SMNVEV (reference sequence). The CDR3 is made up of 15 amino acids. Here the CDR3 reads CASSLLGHSTYEQYF. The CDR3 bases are TGTGCCAGCAGTTTATTGGGGCACAGCACCTACGAGCAGTACTTC.

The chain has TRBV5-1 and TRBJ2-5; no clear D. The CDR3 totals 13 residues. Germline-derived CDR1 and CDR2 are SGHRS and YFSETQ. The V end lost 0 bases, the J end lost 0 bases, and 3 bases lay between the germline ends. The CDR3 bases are TGCGCCAGCAGCTTGGACTACCAAGAGACCCAGTACTTC. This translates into CASSLDYQETQYF.

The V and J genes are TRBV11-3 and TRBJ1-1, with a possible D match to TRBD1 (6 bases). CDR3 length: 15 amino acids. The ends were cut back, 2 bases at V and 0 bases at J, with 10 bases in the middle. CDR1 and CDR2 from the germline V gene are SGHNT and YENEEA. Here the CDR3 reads CASSLNTGLNTEAFF. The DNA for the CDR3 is TGTGCCAGCAGCTTAAATACAGGGCTGAACACTGAAGCTTTCTTT.

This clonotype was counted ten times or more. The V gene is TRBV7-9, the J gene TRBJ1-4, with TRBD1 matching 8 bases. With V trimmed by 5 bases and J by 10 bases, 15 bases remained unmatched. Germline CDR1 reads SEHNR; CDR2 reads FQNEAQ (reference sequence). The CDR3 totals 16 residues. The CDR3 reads CASSPTGGTFMGKLFF. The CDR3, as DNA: TGTGCCAGCAGCCCTACAGGGGGAACCTTCATGGGAAAACTGTTTTTT.

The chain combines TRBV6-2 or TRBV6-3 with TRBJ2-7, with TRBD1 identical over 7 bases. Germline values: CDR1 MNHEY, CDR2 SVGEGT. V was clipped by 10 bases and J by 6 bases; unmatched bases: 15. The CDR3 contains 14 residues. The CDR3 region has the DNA TGTGCCACCAAAGGGACAGCCTCTTTGGGCGAGCAGTACTTC. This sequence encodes CATKGTASLGEQYF.

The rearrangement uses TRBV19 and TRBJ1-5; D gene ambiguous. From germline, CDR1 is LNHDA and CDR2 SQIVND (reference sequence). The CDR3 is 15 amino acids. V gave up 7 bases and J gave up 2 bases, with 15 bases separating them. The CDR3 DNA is TGTGCCAGTACCGGAGGCGGGCCGGGCAATCAGCCCCAGCATTTT. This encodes CASTGGGPGNQPQHF.

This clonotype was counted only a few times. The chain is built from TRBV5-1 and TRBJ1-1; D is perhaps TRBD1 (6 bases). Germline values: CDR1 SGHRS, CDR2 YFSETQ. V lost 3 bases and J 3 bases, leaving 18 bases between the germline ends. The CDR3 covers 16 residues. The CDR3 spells CASSSGRGIGYTEAFF. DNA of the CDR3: TGCGCCAGCAGCTCCGGCAGGGGAATTGGGTACACTGAAGCTTTCTTT.

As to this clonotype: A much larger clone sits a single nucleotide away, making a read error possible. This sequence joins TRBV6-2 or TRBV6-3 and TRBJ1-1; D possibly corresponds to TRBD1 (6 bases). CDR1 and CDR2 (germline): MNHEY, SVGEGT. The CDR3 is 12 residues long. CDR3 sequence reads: CAGSDRFIEAFF. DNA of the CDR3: TGTGCCGGCAGTGACAGGTTTATTGAAGCTTTCTTT.

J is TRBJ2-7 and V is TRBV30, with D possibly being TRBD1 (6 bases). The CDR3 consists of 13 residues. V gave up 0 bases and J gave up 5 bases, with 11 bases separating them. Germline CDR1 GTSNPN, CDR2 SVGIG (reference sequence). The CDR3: CAWSVGRGDEQYF. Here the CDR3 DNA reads TGTGCCTGGAGTGTAGGCAGGGGAGACGAGCAGTACTTC.

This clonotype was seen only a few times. This chain's CDR3 is CASSYSAAGGYGYTF. The DNA for the CDR3 is TGTGCCAGCAGTTACTCTGCGGCTGGGGGATATGGCTACACCTTC. V gene TRBV6-5 combines with J gene TRBJ1-2, with D possibly being TRBD1 (5 bases). The CDR3 spans 15 residues. Trimming removed 0 bases from V and 5 bases from J, with 13 bases in between. Germline CDR1 is MNHEY and CDR2 is SVGAGI.

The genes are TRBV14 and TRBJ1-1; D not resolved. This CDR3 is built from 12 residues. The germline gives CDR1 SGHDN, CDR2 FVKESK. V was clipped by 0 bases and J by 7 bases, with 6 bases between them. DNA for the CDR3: TGTGCCAGCAGCCAAGACTTTTTTGAAGCTTTCTTT. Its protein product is CASSQDFFEAFF.

The chain's CDR3 is CASSLRNRAPPGELFF. Written as DNA, the CDR3 is TGTGCCAGCAGCTTACGAAACCGGGCTCCTCCCGGGGAGCTGTTTTTT. The chain joins TRBV11-2 to TRBJ2-2, with no clear D. Germline V CDR1 and CDR2: SGHAT, FQNNGV. The CDR3 loop spans 16 amino acids. The V and J ends lost 2 bases and 6 bases respectively, with 16 bases between them.

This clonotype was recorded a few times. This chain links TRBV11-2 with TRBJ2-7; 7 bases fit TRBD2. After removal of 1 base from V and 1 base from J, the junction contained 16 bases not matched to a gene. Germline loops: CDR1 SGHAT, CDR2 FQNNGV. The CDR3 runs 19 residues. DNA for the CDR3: TGTGCCAGCAGCTTAGTTCTTTCTGCGGCGCAGGGAGGGTCCTACGAGCAGTACTTC. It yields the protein CASSLVLSAAQGGSYEQYF.

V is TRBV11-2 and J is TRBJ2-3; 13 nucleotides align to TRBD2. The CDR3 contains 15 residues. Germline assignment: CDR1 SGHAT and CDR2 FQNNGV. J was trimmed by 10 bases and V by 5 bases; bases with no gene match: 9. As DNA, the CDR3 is TGTGCCAGCAGCGTAAGGACTAGCGGGAGTCATGCGCAGTATTTT. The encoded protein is CASSVRTSGSHAQYF.

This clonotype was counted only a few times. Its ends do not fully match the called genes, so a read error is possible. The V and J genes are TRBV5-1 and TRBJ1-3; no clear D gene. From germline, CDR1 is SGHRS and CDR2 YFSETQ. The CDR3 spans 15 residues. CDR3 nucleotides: TGTGCCAGCAGTTACGATCGGGGCTCTGGAAACACCATATATTTT. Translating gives CASSYDRGSGNTIYF.

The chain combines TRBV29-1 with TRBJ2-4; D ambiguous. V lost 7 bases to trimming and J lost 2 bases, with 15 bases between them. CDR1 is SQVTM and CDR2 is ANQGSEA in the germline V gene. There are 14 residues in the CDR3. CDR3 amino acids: CSGRSLGTKNIQYF. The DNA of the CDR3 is TGCAGCGGTCGATCTCTGGGAACCAAAAACATTCAGTACTTC.

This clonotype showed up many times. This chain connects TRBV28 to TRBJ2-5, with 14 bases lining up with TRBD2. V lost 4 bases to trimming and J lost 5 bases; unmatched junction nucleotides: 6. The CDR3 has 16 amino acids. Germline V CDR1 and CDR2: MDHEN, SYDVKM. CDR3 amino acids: CASSSRGLAGVETQYF. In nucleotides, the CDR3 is TGTGCCAGCAGTTCTAGGGGACTAGCGGGAGTGGAGACCCAGTACTTC.

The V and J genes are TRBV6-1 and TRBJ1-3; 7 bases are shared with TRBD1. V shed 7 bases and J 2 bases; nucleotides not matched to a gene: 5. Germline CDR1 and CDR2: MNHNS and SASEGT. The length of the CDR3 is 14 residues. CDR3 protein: CASKAGGPGNTIYF. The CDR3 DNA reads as TGTGCCAGCAAGGCAGGGGGGCCTGGAAACACCATATATTTT.

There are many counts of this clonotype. This CDR3 is CASRPGPVGNQPQHF. CDR3 nucleotide sequence: TGTGCCAGTAGGCCCGGACCTGTAGGCAATCAGCCCCAGCATTTT. The rearrangement joins TRBV19 to TRBJ1-5; D unresolved. Trimming cost V 6 bases and J 2 bases, with 14 bases left between them. CDR3 length: 15 residues. Per the germline V gene, CDR1 is LNHDA and CDR2 is SQIVND (reference sequence).

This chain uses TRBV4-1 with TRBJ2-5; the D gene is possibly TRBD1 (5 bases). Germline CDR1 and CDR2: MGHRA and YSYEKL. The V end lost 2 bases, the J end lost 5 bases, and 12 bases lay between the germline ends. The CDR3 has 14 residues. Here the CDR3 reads CASSQPQGLETQYF. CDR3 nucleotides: TGCGCCAGCAGCCAACCCCAGGGTCTCGAGACCCAGTACTTC.

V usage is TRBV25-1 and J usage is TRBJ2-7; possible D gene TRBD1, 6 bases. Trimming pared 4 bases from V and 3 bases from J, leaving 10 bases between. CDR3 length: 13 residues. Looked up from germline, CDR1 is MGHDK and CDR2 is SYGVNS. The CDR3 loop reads CASSGQQGYEQYF. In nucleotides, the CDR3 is TGTGCCAGCAGTGGGCAACAGGGCTACGAGCAGTACTTC.

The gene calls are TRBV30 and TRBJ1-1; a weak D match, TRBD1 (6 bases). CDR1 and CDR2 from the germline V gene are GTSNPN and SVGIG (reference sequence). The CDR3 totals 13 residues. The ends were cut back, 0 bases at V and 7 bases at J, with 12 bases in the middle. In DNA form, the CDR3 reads TGTGCCTGGAGTGTGCTAGGGGGTAATGAAGCTTTCTTT. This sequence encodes CAWSVLGGNEAFF.

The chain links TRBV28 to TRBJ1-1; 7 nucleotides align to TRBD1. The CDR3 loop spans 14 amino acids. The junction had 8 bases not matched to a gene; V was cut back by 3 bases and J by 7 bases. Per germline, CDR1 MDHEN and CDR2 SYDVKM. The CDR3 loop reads CASSFRDRRFEAFF. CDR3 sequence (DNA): TGTGCCAGCAGTTTTAGGGACAGACGGTTTGAAGCTTTCTTT.

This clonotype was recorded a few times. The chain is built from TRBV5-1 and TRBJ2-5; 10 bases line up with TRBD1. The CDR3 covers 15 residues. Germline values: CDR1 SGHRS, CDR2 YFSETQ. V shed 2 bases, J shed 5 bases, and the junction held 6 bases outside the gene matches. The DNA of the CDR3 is TGCGCCAGCAGCTTCCGGACAGGGGGTGTGGAGACCCAGTACTTC. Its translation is CASSFRTGGVETQYF.